This T cell receptor (beta chain) came from a study of shared clonotypes between healthy human individuals. Study results and limitations: Apart from blood, nothing was sampled; tissue repertoires likely differ.

A remark on this clone: Its antigen is unknown.

Germline assignment: CDR1 ENHRY and CDR2 SYGVKD. Trimming removed 10 bases from V and 5 bases from J; junction bases left unmatched: 12. CDR3 size: 14 residues. Genomic DNA of unsorted samples came from 90 million or so PBMCs. Under the authors' procedure: Quality scores were absent from the junction-only immunoSEQ sequences, so filtering differed. Some clones are missing from TCRdb's copy, which holds only in-frame ones; the method was immunoSEQ multiplex PCR. V, J and clone size are taken as reported in that table, and D and trimming were inferred from the DNA itself. The table records 400,000 to 550,000 clones, around 80% of them present only once.

Sample: PBMCs. The source of this sequence is a woman between 40 and 50 years old in good health. Some clones in this sample may be carry-over from other donors' samples. The chain is built from TRBV10-3 and TRBJ2-7; 9 nucleotides agree with TRBD2. The CDR3 coding sequence is TGTGCCACACACCAGGGTAGCGGGAGCCACGAGCAGTACTTC. Protein: CATHQGSGSHEQYF.